The rows below give T cell receptor beta chains drawn from one sample of a study of Ad26.COV2.S vaccination and SARS-CoV-2 variants. Assay used: immunoSEQ multiplex PCR; TCRdb lists only in-frame clones, some missing. The sample carries some 340,000 clones, 70% to 90% recorded once. Specimen: peripheral blood, collected in a trial of Ad26.COV2.S vaccine versus placebo. All receptors come from a person aged 18-60 years who received the Ad26.COV2.S COVID-19 vaccine or a placebo. The CDR3 runs from the conserved cysteine through the conserved F or W. The order of the fields is V gene, CDR3 protein.

TRBV6-2/TRBV6-3 CASSRRRQGNSPLHF
TRBV14 CASSQDRRKAFF
TRBV5-1 CASSIGLAGTTGELFF
TRBV19 CASSITGPGYGYTF
TRBV11-2 CASSKGQGGYTF
TRBV7-2 CASSRREGNTEAFF
TRBV9 CASSVDVNTEAFF
TRBV10-3 CAISTAPGDEQYF
TRBV2 CASKQTGVNRYNEQFF
TRBV11-2 CASSPTGGWGEAFF
TRBV18 CASSPSLNTEAFF
TRBV29-1 CSVGIQGPDTQYF
TRBV9 CASSHGGSRGNGEQYF
TRBV7-9 CASSLGRGVYNEQFF
TRBV6-1 CASSEKGKGPEAFF
TRBV7-2 CASSLGRQGARDQPQHF
TRBV30 CAWSVSGQGWYYGYTF
TRBV2 CAARGVQGAYGYTF
TRBV5-4 CATEAGGRLNEQFF
TRBV5-1 CASSSQNTGELFF
TRBV7-9 CASSLRFETPLHF
TRBV29-1 CSVEARRAAGNTIYF
TRBV9 CASSPQPQETQYF
TRBV5-1 CASSRKGGSSYEQYF
TRBV18 CATKGDSNYGYTF
TRBV5-6 CASSLVAGGASGNTIYF
TRBV3-1/TRBV3-2 CASSPGGGDTQYF
TRBV4-3 CASSQDALLGYGYTF
TRBV5-5 CASSLGGMAKNIQYF
TRBV1 CTSSQGRCYYEQYF
TRBV5-4 CASSQGQSNEKLFF
TRBV5-1 CASSSQGAVLTEAFF
TRBV6-2/TRBV6-3 CASSYKGNYGYTF
TRBV30 CAWSVGHRLDNSPLHF
TRBV18 CASSPPGLAGVNNEQFF
TRBV10-1 CASSESRGRNTGELFF
TRBV24-1 CATSVARSARGGPSTDTQYF
TRBV7-3 CASSPGRTSAKGADTQYF
TRBV19 CASSMTGTKSTDTQYF
TRBV4-3 CASSHLKGTPLHF
TRBV7-2 CASSSQGQGEQFF
TRBV9 CASSLPRVGELFF
TRBV7-2 CASSSLQGTNTEAFF
TRBV19 CASSGRGTGNYQPQHF
TRBV4-3 CASSPKSGGGGTEAFF
TRBV6-2/TRBV6-3 CASSLGQGGKTDTQYF
TRBV6-6 CASSSQGGLSADTQYF
TRBV4-3 CASSQEDRGYYEQYF
TRBV9 CASTRDRAYNEQFF
TRBV7-9 CASSFWGVVGQPQHF
TRBV12-3/TRBV12-4 CASSLAEGYEQYF